The 2 T cell receptor beta chains below come from one sample, sequenced in a study of cytomegalovirus exposure and HLA in healthy donors. PCR employed 60 Vbeta and 13 Jbeta primers. Produced via immunoSEQ multiplex PCR; TCRdb's table is partial and in-frame only. The sample includes about 140,000 clones, about 77% of them seen just once. The sample comprised PBMCs. The receptors here all came from a woman aged 35 to 49 in good health and CMV-seronegative.

The chain links TRBV18 to TRBJ1-1; the D gene is possibly TRBD1 (6 bases). The V gene lost 6 bases and the J gene lost 7 bases, with 15 bases spanning the gap. Per the germline V gene, CDR1 is KGHSH and CDR2 is LQKENI. The CDR3 is 13 residues long. The CDR3: CASSIDRYYEAFF. The CDR3 DNA is TGTGCCAGCTCGATTGACAGGTACTATGAAGCTTTCTTT.

V and J are TRBV21-1 and TRBJ2-7; the D segment call TRBD1 is taken from the table without a DNA check. TRBV21-1 represents a pseudogene. CDR3 length: 17 amino acids. The CDR3 here is CASSLGGRGLTWHEQYF. DNA for the CDR3: TGTGCCAGCAGCCTCGGTGGAAGGGGCCTGACATGGCACGAGCAGTACTTC.